This TCR beta chain came from a study of T cell responses to AZD1222 COVID-19 vaccine. Profiled with immunoSEQ multiplex PCR; TCRdb holds only in-frame clones, not every one. The data hold about 73,000 clones, with 89% observed a single time. This CDR3 comprises 15 residues. Trimming left V 3 bases short and J 3 bases short, with 17 bases between. CDR1 is DFQATT, CDR2 SNEGSKA, per germline (reference sequence). The source material was peripheral blood, sampled 28 days after the second AZD1222 dose. V and J are TRBV20-1 and TRBJ2-5, with D possibly matching TRBD2 (6 bases). The sequence derives from an adult who received the AZD1222 COVID-19 vaccine. The CDR3 coding sequence is TGCAGTGCTAGTGGGGCCTTACTAGCAGAAGAGACCCAGTACTTC. Translation: CSASGALLAEETQYF.